This T cell receptor (beta chain) comes out of a study of T cells and copy number aberrations in small-cell lung cancer (dated by TCRdb to the early 2020s). A note on the overall study: Whole-exome sequencing of the same tumor regions was paired with TCR repertoire sequencing so that T cell metrics could be related to mutations and copy number aberrations. Tumor TCR data were available for more than 16 patients, and roughly 15 patients had TCR data from both tumor and normal tissue. General findings and caveats noted by the study authors: Compared with adjacent lung tissue, tumors showed lower T-cell density, richness and clonality, although the density difference was not significant. The study was limited by a small sample size because surgical resection is uncommon in small-cell lung cancer, and the findings require validation. All specimens were formalin-fixed paraffin-embedded tissue, which is known to introduce sequencing artifacts.

V trim: 4 bases; J trim: 5 bases; unmatched bases: 11. The CDR3 covers 16 residues, taking in both the cysteine and the phenylalanine. Of all the DNA, just the CDR3 is kept, 48 bases in frame from base 1. From a lookup of the germline V gene, CDR1 and CDR2 are SGHNT and YENEEA. As to this clone: No cognate antigen has been identified for it. Per-nucleotide qualities are absent, and no much larger clonotype sits a single base away.

Donors were patients with limited-stage small-cell lung cancer who underwent surgical resection in Hangzhou, China, between the late 2000s and the early 2020s. All donors were treated with upfront surgery without preoperative chemotherapy or radiotherapy, and immunotherapy was not given to any donor before or after surgery. All 19 patients in the sequenced cohort were smokers or heavy second-hand smokers. Adjacent normal lung was collected at least 2 cm from the tumor margin and was morphologically confirmed by two pathologists to be free of malignant cells. To characterize T cell repertoire heterogeneity, the study applied multi-region TCR-beta sequencing to resected limited-stage small-cell lung cancers and to tumor-adjacent lung tissue. The AllPrep DNA/RNA FFPE Kit (Qiagen) was used to extract genomic DNA from the FFPE tissue. The immunoSEQ hsTCRB Kit, with multiplexed V- and J-gene primers, was used to amplify TCR-beta CDR3 regions from genomic DNA. Unique DNA barcodes were added in a second PCR, and samples were pooled together with a negative and a positive control. An Illumina MiSeq running a 150-cycle paired-end protocol was used to sequence the pooled TCR-beta libraries. On the study's bioinformatics: Raw sequencing data were processed by Adaptive Biotechnologies into a report containing normalized, annotated TCR-beta repertoires. T-cell density was calculated by normalizing TCR-beta templates to usable DNA, with usable DNA estimated through amplification of housekeeping genes. Richness was the count of unique rearrangements, and clonality was defined as 1 minus Pielou's evenness. TCRdb took over this immuneACCESS table, retaining in-frame rearrangements with V and J assigned. Such tables are incomplete; in checked studies, under half of the missing clones stem from an unresolved V gene, and the remainder is unexplained. D and trimming come from the DNA, and the V and J calls and clone size come from that table. This sample comprises fewer than 9,500 clones, roughly four fifths of them detected only once. About 4.9% of the sample is in the top ten clones.

The receptor comes from a woman in her forties or fifties with small cell lung cancer. Recombination linked TRBV11-3 to TRBJ2-5; 9 central bases correspond to TRBD2. Sequenced input: normal tissue next to the tumor. The CDR3 loop reads CASSSGVIAGVETQYF. The DNA sequence follows: TGTGCCAGCAGCTCCGGAGTGATAGCGGGAGTTGAGACCCAGTACTTC.